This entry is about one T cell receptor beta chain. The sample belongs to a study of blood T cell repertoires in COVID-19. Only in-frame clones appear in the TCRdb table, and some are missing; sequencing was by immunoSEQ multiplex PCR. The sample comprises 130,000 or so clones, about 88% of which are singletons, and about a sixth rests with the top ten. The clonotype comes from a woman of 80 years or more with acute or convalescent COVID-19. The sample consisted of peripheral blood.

This chain's CDR3 is CASSANTNGYGYTF. The DNA of the CDR3 is TGCGCCAGCAGTGCCAATACAAATGGCTATGGCTACACCTTC. This chain connects TRBV10-1 to TRBJ1-2, with D hard to call. The CDR3 length is 14 residues. CDR1 is WNHNN, CDR2 SYGVQD, per germline (reference sequence). V shed 4 bases and J shed 4 bases, with 13 bases lying between them.